What follows are 20 T cell receptor beta chains derived from one specimen sequenced in a study of T-cell memory formation after mild COVID-19. TCRdb ran MiXCR on the 5' RACE reads and lists one entry per CDR3 protein. The sample lists about 140,000 distinct CDR3 sequences; around 15% were seen once. Material: PBMCs or a T cell subset sorted from them (not recorded which). These receptors originate from an adult woman who had mild COVID-19 (a few samples of this study predate the infection). Cell type and time point are not known.

This clonotype was recorded a few times. The J gene is TRBJ1-1, the V gene TRBV12-3 or TRBV12-4, with unresolved D. The V gene lost 2 bases and the J gene lost 0 bases, with 10 bases spanning the gap. The CDR3 is 15 amino acids. CDR3 amino acids: CASSLSSNLNTEAFF. Written as DNA, the CDR3 is TGTGCCAGCAGTTTATCCAGTAACCTGAACACTGAAGCTTTCTTT.

The chain is built from TRBV5-3 and TRBJ1-5; D might be TRBD1 (6 bases). TRBV5-3 is annotated as an ORF whose role is uncertain. This CDR3 is 13 amino acids long. CDR3 sequence reads: CATGQTGNQPQHF. CDR3 coding DNA: TGTGCAACTGGACAGACGGGCAATCAGCCCCAGCATTTT.

The V and J genes are TRBV7-9 and TRBJ2-1; 7 bases fit TRBD1. The germline CDR1 and CDR2 sequences are SEHNR and FQNEAQ (reference sequence). J gave up 15 bases and V 3 bases, and 26 bases lay outside the gene matches. This CDR3 comprises 18 residues. The CDR3 spells CASSFEGETGTVRAQWFF. CDR3 bases: TGTGCCAGCAGCTTTGAGGGAGAAACCGGGACAGTTAGGGCTCAATGGTTCTTC. Full variable domain (remainder filled in from reference TRBV7-9 and TRBJ2-1): DTGVSQNPRHKITKRGQNVTFRCDPISEHNRLYWYRQTLGQGPEFLTYFQNEAQLEKSRLLSDRFSAERPKGSFSTLEIQRTEQGDSAMYLCASSFEGETGTVRAQWFFGPGTRLTVL.

This clonotype was counted at least ten times. V is TRBV3-1 and J is TRBJ1-2; perhaps TRBD1 as D (5 bases). The CDR3 totals 14 residues. V lost 4 bases and J lost 0, with 9 bases in between. Germline V lookup: CDR1 LGHDT, CDR2 YNNKEL (reference sequence). CDR3 DNA: TGTGCCAGCAGCCTGGGGCTAGCTAACTATGGCTACACCTTC. As protein: CASSLGLANYGYTF.

The chain recombines TRBV7-3 with TRBJ2-2, with 7 bases aligning to TRBD2. The V and J ends lost 4 bases and 3 bases, in that order; junction bases with no gene match: 5. CDR3 length: 15 amino acids. Germline CDR1 SGHTA, CDR2 FQGTGA. For the CDR3, the DNA is TGTGCCAGCAGCTCCGGACTAGGCGACACCGGGGAGCTGTTTTTT. Amino acid sequence: CASSSGLGDTGELFF.

This clonotype occurred a few times. The chain recombines TRBV10-3 with TRBJ2-3, with no clear D. From germline, CDR1 is ENHRY and CDR2 SYGVKD. CDR3 length: 15 residues. V shed 5 bases and J shed 3 bases, with 15 bases lying between them. This CDR3 is CAISSEAQRTDTQYF. In DNA, the CDR3 is TGTGCCATCAGTTCCGAGGCCCAGAGGACAGATACGCAGTATTTT.

In this sample, this clonotype turned up a few times. The chain recombines TRBV29-1 with TRBJ2-3; D is possibly TRBD1 (6 bases). This CDR3 has 14 residues. Germline loops: CDR1 SQVTM, CDR2 ANQGSEA. The germline V and J ends were trimmed by 7 bases and 2 bases, with 16 bases remaining between them. DNA for the CDR3: TGCAGCGGAGGCCGGGACACACTCACAGATACGCAGTATTTT. It encodes CSGGRDTLTDTQYF.

This clonotype showed up just a few times. The chain is built from TRBV29-1 and TRBJ1-2; D gene uncertain. V was trimmed by 4 bases and J by 2 bases, leaving 8 bases between them. Germline loops: CDR1 SQVTM, CDR2 ANQGSEA. This CDR3 is 12 amino acids long. The DNA for the CDR3 is TGCAGCGTTGTGCTGGGAAACTATGGCTACACCTTC. Amino acid sequence: CSVVLGNYGYTF.

This sequence joins TRBV2 and TRBJ1-5; D is uncertain. This CDR3 comprises 13 residues. V lost 7 bases and J 6 bases, leaving 13 bases between the germline ends. Germline CDR1 is SNHLY and CDR2 is FYNNEI. The DNA for the CDR3 is TGTGCCAGCAACACGATAAAGGGTCAGCCCCAGCATTTT. This codes for CASNTIKGQPQHF.

This clonotype occurred a few times. The chain joins TRBV2 to TRBJ2-1; D is unresolved. The germline V and J ends were trimmed by 3 bases and 0 bases, with 6 bases remaining between them. Germline-derived CDR1 and CDR2 are SNHLY and FYNNEI. The length of the CDR3 is 14 residues. This CDR3 reads CASSEQSSYNEQFF. In nucleotides, the CDR3 is TGTGCCAGCAGTGAGCAGAGCTCCTACAATGAGCAGTTCTTC.

The rearrangement uses TRBV25-1 and TRBJ1-3; weak D call: TRBD1 (6 bases). V dropped 3 bases and J dropped 0 bases, with 18 bases sitting between them. Germline loops: CDR1 MGHDK, CDR2 SYGVNS. This CDR3 is 18 amino acids long. The CDR3 spells CASSDGDGRGRSGNTIYF. The DNA of the CDR3 is TGTGCCAGCAGTGATGGGGATGGCAGGGGCCGCTCTGGAAACACCATATATTTT.

The chain joins TRBV7-8 to TRBJ1-6; TRBD1 might be the D (6 bases). The CDR3 totals 15 residues. CDR1 is SGHVS, CDR2 FQNEAQ, per germline. The V and J ends lost 5 bases and 4 bases respectively, with 12 bases between them. CDR3 protein: CASSPMDSYNSPLHF. CDR3 DNA: TGTGCCAGCAGCCCGATGGACAGTTATAATTCACCCCTCCACTTT.

This clonotype was observed at least ten times. The V and J genes are TRBV3-1 and TRBJ1-5; D unclear. V lost 0 bases to trimming and J lost 4 bases, with 10 bases between them. The CDR3 is made up of 15 amino acids. The V gene's germline CDR1 is LGHDT and CDR2 YNNKEL (reference sequence). The CDR3 DNA sequence: TGTGCCAGCAGCCAAGATGGCAAAAGGAATCAGCCCCAGCATTTT. This encodes CASSQDGKRNQPQHF.

There are a few counts of this clonotype. This chain joins TRBV24-1 and TRBJ2-3, with 7 positions matching TRBD2. The CDR3 covers 14 residues. Germline assignment: CDR1 KGHDR and CDR2 SFDVKD. After removal of 3 bases from V and 1 base from J, the junction contained 0 bases not matched to a gene. The CDR3 nucleotides are TGTGCCACCAGTGATCTAGCGGGCACAGATACGCAGTATTTT. Translating it yields CATSDLAGTDTQYF.

This chain uses TRBV11-2 with TRBJ2-6, with no clear D. The CDR3 length is 16 residues. Trimming shortened V by 2 bases and J by 8 bases, and 16 bases separated the two germline ends. Germline V lookup: CDR1 SGHAT, CDR2 FQNNGV. As DNA, the CDR3 is TGTGCCAGCAGCTTATCCCCCCTAGGACGGTCCAACGTCCTGACTTTC. Residues: CASSLSPLGRSNVLTF.

The V call is TRBV12-3 or TRBV12-4, the J call TRBJ2-2; perhaps TRBD2 as D (5 bases). Trimming stripped 1 base from V and 5 bases from J, with 11 bases between. CDR3 length: 15 amino acids. In DNA, the CDR3 is TGTGCCAGCAGTTTAGGAGGGTTCGGGACCGGGGAGCTGTTTTTT. Its translation: CASSLGGFGTGELFF.

This clonotype was recorded many times. The rearrangement uses TRBV27 and TRBJ2-7; 11 nucleotides agree with TRBD2. From germline, CDR1 is MNHEY and CDR2 SMNVEV (reference sequence). J was trimmed by 0 bases and V by 5 bases; bases with no gene match: 3. The CDR3 spans 15 residues. The CDR3 sequence is CASSPGTSGSYEQYF. In nucleotides, the CDR3 is TGTGCCAGCAGTCCCGGGACTAGCGGCTCCTACGAGCAGTACTTC.

This clonotype turned up a few times. V usage is TRBV6-2 or TRBV6-3 and J usage is TRBJ2-1, with TRBD2 matching 11 bases. The germline V gene has CDR1 MNHEY and CDR2 SVGEGT. This CDR3 comprises 20 residues. The V gene end was trimmed by 6 bases and the J gene end by 0 bases; junction bases not matched to a gene: 16. CDR3 sequence reads: CASSPQLAGVLLHSYNEQFF. DNA of the CDR3: TGTGCCAGCAGCCCTCAACTAGCGGGAGTCTTACTACACTCCTACAATGAGCAGTTCTTC.

There are many counts of this clonotype. The chain joins TRBV5-1 to TRBJ2-5; D might be TRBD2 (5 bases). This CDR3 region has 12 residues. Germline-derived CDR1 and CDR2 are SGHRS and YFSETQ. V lost 5 bases and J lost 4, with 9 bases in between. The CDR3: CASREEGETQYF. In DNA, the CDR3 is TGCGCCAGCAGGGAAGAGGGAGAGACCCAGTACTTC.

The rearrangement joins TRBV7-7 to TRBJ2-3; D is undetermined. V lost 4 bases to trimming and J lost 5 bases, with 13 bases between them. The germline V gene encodes CDR1 SSHAT and CDR2 FNYEAQ (reference sequence). The CDR3 spans 14 residues. CDR3 nucleotide sequence: TGTGCCAGCAGCTACGGTGGGCTCCGAGATACGCAGTATTTT. Amino acids: CASSYGGLRDTQYF.